The 19 T cell receptor beta chains presented below share a single source sample, sequenced in a study of T-cell reconstitution after alpha-beta-depleted transplantation in children. TCRbeta library preparation incorporated unique molecular identifiers. MiXCR, run by TCRdb on the PCR reads, gives a single entry per CDR3 protein. The sample records about 260,000 distinct CDR3 sequences, approximately 10% being singletons. Sequenced here: peripheral blood, sampled 180 days after TCRalphabeta/CD19-depleted stem cell transplant. The source of these receptors is a male patient aged 2 to 10 who had a stem cell transplant for chronic granulomatous disease, so the T cells may come from the graft donor.

This clonotype was observed a handful of times. The rearrangement joins TRBV7-9 to TRBJ2-4; 8 nucleotides align to TRBD2. CDR1 and CDR2 (germline): SEHNR, FQNEAQ (reference sequence). J was trimmed by 15 bases and V by 5 bases; bases with no gene match: 24. The CDR3 extends over 17 amino acids. The CDR3 here is CASSLKRGEREGKESYF. The CDR3 DNA reads as TGTGCCAGCAGCCTGAAAAGGGGAGAACGGGAGGGCAAGGAATCGTACTTC.

The chain links TRBV19 to TRBJ2-2; D possibly corresponds to TRBD1 (6 bases). Germline CDR1 LNHDA, CDR2 SQIVND (reference sequence). Deletions cut 3 bases from V and 1 base from J, with 9 bases between. This CDR3 has 15 amino acids. The CDR3 protein is CASSIGTLNTGELFF. CDR3 in DNA: TGTGCCAGTAGTATTGGGACATTGAACACCGGGGAGCTGTTTTTT.

This chain uses TRBV18 with TRBJ1-6; unclear D gene. The CDR3 totals 13 residues. Germline lookup yields CDR1 KGHSH and CDR2 LQKENI. V lost 2 bases, J lost 7 bases, and 6 bases lay in between. CDR3 residues: CASSPDRNSPLHF. The CDR3 nucleotides are TGTGCCAGCTCACCAGACCGGAATTCACCCCTCCACTTT.

About this clonotype: Given a much more abundant clone one base away, this may be a read error. V usage is TRBV7-9 and J usage is TRBJ2-3, with TRBD2 identical over 11 bases. This CDR3 has 15 amino acids. The V segment lost 5 bases and the J segment 9 bases; nucleotides outside the gene matches: 10. Germline V gene sequence: CDR1 SEHNR, CDR2 FQNEAQ (reference sequence). The CDR3 bases are TGTGCCAGCAGCATGGGACTAGCGGTGGCGCTAACGCAGTATTTT. Translating gives CASSMGLAVALTQYF.

The table lists this clonotype with many counts. The chain joins TRBV7-8 to TRBJ2-1; 7 positions match TRBD1. The junction had 10 bases not matched to a gene; V was cut back by 5 bases and J by 6 bases. The CDR3 spans 15 residues. Per germline, CDR1 SGHVS and CDR2 FQNEAQ. In DNA form, the CDR3 reads TGTGCCAGCAGCCGACCGACAGGGCTGCGCAATGAGCAGTTCTTC. Its protein is CASSRPTGLRNEQFF.

This clonotype has ten or more counts. The chain couples TRBV9 to TRBJ2-7; D ambiguous. Germline V gives CDR1 SGDLS, CDR2 YYNGEE. The CDR3 has 12 amino acids. The V end was cut by 3 bases, the J end by 1 base, with 5 bases between. In nucleotides, the CDR3 is TGTGCCAGCAGCGACTTATCCTACGAGCAGTACTTC. The encoded protein is CASSDLSYEQYF.

This clonotype came up many times. The chain combines TRBV5-1 with TRBJ1-2; unclear D gene. Trimming removed 0 bases at V and 2 bases at J, with 8 bases between. CDR1 and CDR2 from the germline V gene are SGHRS and YFSETQ. The CDR3 runs to 14 residues. DNA for the CDR3: TGCGCCAGCAGCTTGGTAGCGGGGAACTATGGCTACACCTTC. This codes for CASSLVAGNYGYTF.

This clonotype was recorded many times. The rearrangement links TRBV9 to TRBJ1-1; the match to TRBD1 covers 8 bases. Germline V gives CDR1 SGDLS, CDR2 YYNGEE. The CDR3 loop spans 15 amino acids. J was trimmed by 1 base and V by 7 bases; bases with no gene match: 9. This CDR3 reads CASRRNGQGNTEAFF. The CDR3 nucleotides read TGTGCCAGCCGCCGGAATGGACAGGGGAACACTGAAGCTTTCTTT.

This clonotype was seen many times. This chain joins TRBV2 and TRBJ1-1; D remains unclear. Germline CDR1 and CDR2: SNHLY and FYNNEI. This CDR3 spans 16 amino acids. V was pared by 3 bases and J by 1 base, with 15 bases between. In nucleotides, the CDR3 is TGTGCCAGCAGTGAGAGACGCTCAAAGGGGAACACTGAAGCTTTCTTT. It translates to CASSERRSKGNTEAFF.

The sample holds many counts of this clonotype. V is TRBV7-6 and J is TRBJ1-6, with 8 positions matching TRBD1. CDR1 is SGHVS and CDR2 is FNYEAQ in the germline V gene. CDR3 length: 14 amino acids. Trimming took 4 bases from V and 9 from J; bases not matched to a gene: 5. CDR3 in DNA: TGTGCCAGCAGCTCGGACAGGGTTGCTTCACCCCTCCACTTT. This sequence encodes CASSSDRVASPLHF.

This clonotype has ten or more counts. V gene TRBV11-2 combines with J gene TRBJ2-2; D call uncertain. Germline lookup yields CDR1 SGHAT and CDR2 FQNNGV. Trimming removed 0 bases at V and 11 bases at J, with 7 bases between. The CDR3 runs 12 residues. CDR3 DNA sequence: TGTGCCAGCAGCTTAGATAGTCGTGAGCTGTTTTTT. Its translation is CASSLDSRELFF.

This clonotype has a count of ten or more. V gene TRBV9 combines with J gene TRBJ1-4; TRBD1 aligns across 7 bases. V trimming: 3 bases; J trimming: 3 bases; junction bases outside the gene matches: 5. Germline V CDR1 and CDR2: SGDLS, YYNGEE. The CDR3 has 15 amino acids. CDR3 residues: CASSASGTANEKLFF. The DNA for the CDR3 is TGTGCCAGCAGCGCCTCCGGGACAGCTAATGAAAAACTGTTTTTT.

V is TRBV3-1 and J is TRBJ1-2; the D is unclear. The V and J ends lost 2 bases and 5 bases respectively, with 9 bases between them. The germline V gene has CDR1 LGHDT and CDR2 YNNKEL (reference sequence). This CDR3 spans 13 amino acids. The CDR3 protein is CASSQITPYGYTF. The CDR3 bases are TGTGCCAGCAGCCAAATTACGCCATATGGCTACACCTTC.

The table lists this clonotype with many counts. V gene TRBV7-2 combines with J gene TRBJ2-3; 9 bases map to TRBD2. From germline, CDR1 is SGHTA and CDR2 FQGNSA. CDR3 length equals 16 residues. V lost 3 bases to trimming and J lost 2 bases; unmatched junction nucleotides: 6. The CDR3 DNA is TGTGCCAGCAGCTTCTGGCTAGCGGGGAACACAGATACGCAGTATTTT. This codes for CASSFWLAGNTDTQYF.

The rearrangement joins TRBV12-3 or TRBV12-4 to TRBJ2-5; D not resolved. Trimming cost V 2 bases and J 2 bases, with 9 bases left between them. The CDR3 runs to 14 residues. This CDR3 reads CASSLLGNQETQYF. CDR3 sequence (DNA): TGTGCCAGCAGTTTATTGGGAAATCAAGAGACCCAGTACTTC.

The chain links TRBV30 to TRBJ2-2; 8 bases match TRBD1. V gave up 1 base and J gave up 8 bases; unmatched junction bases: 6. CDR1 is GTSNPN and CDR2 is SVGIG in the germline V gene (reference sequence). CDR3 length: 14 residues. The CDR3 sequence: CAWSARTGKGELFF. For the CDR3, the DNA is TGTGCCTGGAGTGCAAGGACAGGGAAAGGGGAGCTGTTTTTT.

About this clonotype itself: This may be a read error: a much more frequent sequence differs by one nucleotide. The chain carries TRBV29-1 and TRBJ2-4; TRBD1 agrees at 8 bases. CDR3 length: 15 residues. Germline CDR1 is SQVTM and CDR2 is ANQGSEA. In nucleotides, the CDR3 is TGCAGCGTTGCCCCACCCAGGGGGCCCAAAAACTTTCAGTACTTC. Translation gives CSVAPPRGPKNFQYF. Full variable domain (missing parts from reference TRBV29-1 and TRBJ2-4): SAVISQKPSRDICQRGTSLTIQCQVDSQVTMMFWYRQQPGQSLTLIATANQGSEATYESGFVIDKFPISRPNLTFSTLTVSNMSPEDSSIYLCSVAPPRGPKNFQYFGAGTRLSVL.

This clonotype was recorded many times. V is TRBV18 and J is TRBJ1-6, with D maybe TRBD1 (5 bases). In germline, CDR1 is KGHSH, CDR2 LQKENI. V was pared by 2 bases and J by 8 bases, with 10 bases between. This CDR3 is built from 14 residues. The CDR3: CASSPKDTYSPLHF. The CDR3 DNA reads as TGTGCCAGCTCACCAAAGGACACCTATTCACCCCTCCACTTT.

This clonotype was found many times. This sequence joins TRBV12-3 or TRBV12-4 and TRBJ2-7; D remains ambiguous. This CDR3 spans 14 amino acids. V was trimmed by 3 bases and J by 4 bases, leaving 13 bases between them. The CDR3 nucleotides are TGTGCCAGCAGTTTTCCGCCGAAAACTTACGAGCAGTACTTC. Amino acid sequence: CASSFPPKTYEQYF.